The entry below gives a single T cell receptor beta chain sequence along with its context. The sample has other DNA sequences that encode this CDR3 too. This CDR3 has 17 residues. Per the germline V gene, CDR1 is SGHRS and CDR2 is YFSETQ. V lost 1 base to trimming and J lost 5 bases; unmatched junction nucleotides: 10. The sample comes from a study of blood T cell repertoires in COVID-19. At the level of the study: Samples of COVID-19 (acute and convalescent) were obtained from the United States, Italy and Spain. Nucleic acid was either cDNA or gDNA, and it came from T cells, B-cell-depleted T cells, or PBMCs.

As originally analysed: Quantification of nucleated cells was approximated via reference gene primer amplification. Measured with immunoSEQ multiplex PCR; TCRdb has only the in-frame clones, and not every one. The V and J calls and clone size are taken from that table; D and trimming were inferred from the DNA. The data show some 50,000 clones, with approximately 85% seen just once and over 2% held by the top ten. The chain joins TRBV5-1 to TRBJ2-1, with 9 bases fitting TRBD2. This TCR was sampled from a woman between 55 and 75 years old with acute or convalescent COVID-19. Sequenced sample: peripheral blood. DNA for the CDR3: TGCGCCAGCAGCTTGAAAGGCGGGAGGGCCTTTGACAATGAGCAGTTCTTC. The encoded protein is CASSLKGGRAFDNEQFF.